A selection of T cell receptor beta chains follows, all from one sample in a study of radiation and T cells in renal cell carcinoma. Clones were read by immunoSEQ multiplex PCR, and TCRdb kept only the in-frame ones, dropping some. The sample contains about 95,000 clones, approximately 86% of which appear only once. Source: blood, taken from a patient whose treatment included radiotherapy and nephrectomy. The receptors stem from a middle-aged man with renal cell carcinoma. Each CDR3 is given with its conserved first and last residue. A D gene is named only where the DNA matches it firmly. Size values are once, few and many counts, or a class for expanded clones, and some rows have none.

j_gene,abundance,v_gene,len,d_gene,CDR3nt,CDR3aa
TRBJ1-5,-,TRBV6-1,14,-,TGTGCCAGCAGTGTCAAGGCAGGGAATCAGCCCCAGCATTTT,CASSVKAGNQPQHF
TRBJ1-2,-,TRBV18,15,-,TGTGCCAGCTCACCAGTCGGGGGCGAGGACTATGGCTACACCTTC,CASSPVGGEDYGYTF
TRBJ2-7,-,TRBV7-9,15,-,TGTGCCAGCAGCTCCCGTTCGGTAAGCTCCTACGAGCAGTACTTC,CASSSRSVSSYEQYF
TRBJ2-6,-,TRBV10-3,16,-,TGTGCCATCAGTGAGGAGGGTGGGCCTGGGGCCAACGTCCTGACTTTC,CAISEEGGPGANVLTF
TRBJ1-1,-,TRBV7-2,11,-,TGTGCCAGCAGTCTTCGGGCTGAAGCTTTCTTT,CASSLRAEAFF
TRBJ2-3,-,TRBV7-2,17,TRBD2,TGTGCCAGCAGCCCGATGGTGCTAGCGGTCCCCGCAGATACGCAGTATTTT,CASSPMVLAVPADTQYF
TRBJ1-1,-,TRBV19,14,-,TGTGCCAGTAGAAACGGACAGAAGAACACTGAAGCTTTCTTT,CASRNGQKNTEAFF
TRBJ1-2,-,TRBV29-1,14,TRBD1,TGCAGCGTTGAAGTGGGACAGGGGGTCGGAGGCTACACCTTC,CSVEVGQGVGGYTF
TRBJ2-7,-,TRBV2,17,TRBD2,TGTGCCAGCAGCCCCCAGGGACTAGCGCGGGGCGGGTACGAGCAGTACTTC,CASSPQGLARGGYEQYF
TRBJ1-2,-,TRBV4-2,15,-,TGTGCCAGCAGCCCACCGGACAGCTCTAACTATGGCTACACCTTC,CASSPPDSSNYGYTF
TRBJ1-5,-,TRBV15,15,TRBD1,TGTGCCACCAGCAGAGCACAGGGGAGCAATCAGCCCCAGCATTTT,CATSRAQGSNQPQHF
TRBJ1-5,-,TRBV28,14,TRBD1,TGTGCCAGCAGTACCCCGACAGGGGGTCAGCCCCAGCATTTT,CASSTPTGGQPQHF
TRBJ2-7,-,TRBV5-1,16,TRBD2,TGCGCCAGCAGCTTGTGGCTAGCGGGGAACACCTACGAGCAGTACTTC,CASSLWLAGNTYEQYF
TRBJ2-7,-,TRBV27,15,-,TGTGCCAGCAGTTTCCTTCCCGGGGGCTCCTACGAGCAGTACTTC,CASSFLPGGSYEQYF
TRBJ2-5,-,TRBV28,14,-,TGTGCCAGCAGAGAGTCAGGCTACCAAGAGACCCAGTACTTC,CASRESGYQETQYF
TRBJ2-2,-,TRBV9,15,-,TGTGCCAGCAGCAAGGGGGGGTGGCACACCGGGGAGCTGTTTTTT,CASSKGGWHTGELFF
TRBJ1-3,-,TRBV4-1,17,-,TGCGCCAGCAGCCTTTTCCAGGGTGGGGTTTCGGGAAACACCATATATTTT,CASSLFQGGVSGNTIYF
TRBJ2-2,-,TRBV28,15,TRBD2,TGTGCCAGTCTGAATTTAAGGGGACTACCCGGGGAGCTGTTTTTT,CASLNLRGLPGELFF
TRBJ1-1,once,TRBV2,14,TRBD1,TGTGCCAGCAGTAAACAGGGGCGGGACACTGAAGCTTTCTTT,CASSKQGRDTEAFF
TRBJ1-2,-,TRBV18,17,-,TGTGCCAGCTCACCAGGGAAACAGGGTATTAGGAACTATGGCTACACCTTC,CASSPGKQGIRNYGYTF
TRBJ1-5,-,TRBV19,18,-,TGTGCCAGTAGTATCCAGTTACCCGGGACGCTTAGCAATCAGCCCCAGCATTTT,CASSIQLPGTLSNQPQHF
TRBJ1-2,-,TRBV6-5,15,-,TGTGCCAGCAGTTACCGAATTGGGGATTGGGCTGGCTACACCTTC,CASSYRIGDWAGYTF
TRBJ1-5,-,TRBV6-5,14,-,TGTGCCAGCAGTCATGGACAGCGCAATCAGCCCCAGCATTTT,CASSHGQRNQPQHF
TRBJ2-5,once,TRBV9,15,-,TGTGCCAGCAGCGTAGAAGACAGGTACCAAGAGACCCAGTACTTC,CASSVEDRYQETQYF
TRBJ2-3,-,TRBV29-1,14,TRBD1,TGCAGCGCTACGACAGGGTCGGTTACAGATACGCAGTATTTT,CSATTGSVTDTQYF
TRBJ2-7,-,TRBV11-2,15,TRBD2,TGTGCCAGCAGCGCCTCGGGAGGGAGCCATGGAGAGCAGTACTTC,CASSASGGSHGEQYF
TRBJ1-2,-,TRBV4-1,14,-,TGCGCCAGCAGCCAAGAGTCGGGGGCACATGGCTACACCTTC,CASSQESGAHGYTF
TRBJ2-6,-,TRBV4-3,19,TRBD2,TGCGCCAGCAGCCCGGGAGGCCAGTCGTACGGATTCGGGGCCAACGTCCTGACTTTC,CASSPGGQSYGFGANVLTF
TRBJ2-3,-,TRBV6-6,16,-,TGTGCCAGCAGTTACGACAACAGGGTTGGCACAGATACGCAGTATTTT,CASSYDNRVGTDTQYF
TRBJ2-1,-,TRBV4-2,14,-,TGTGCCAGCAGCCAGAACAGTGCTGGGGATGAGCAGTTCTTC,CASSQNSAGDEQFF
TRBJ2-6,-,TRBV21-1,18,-,TGTGCCAGCAGCAAAGGTTCACACCCCTCGCGGGGGGCCAACGTCCTGACTTTC,CASSKGSHPSRGANVLTF
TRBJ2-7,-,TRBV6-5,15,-,TGTGCCAGCAGCTCTCCCCGAGGGTTAGACTACGAGCAGTACTTC,CASSSPRGLDYEQYF
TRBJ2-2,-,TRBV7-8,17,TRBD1,TGTGCCAGCAGCCAACCCTCAGGGACAGGGATGACCGGGGAGCTGTTTTTT,CASSQPSGTGMTGELFF
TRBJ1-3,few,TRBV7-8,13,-,TGTGCCAGCAGCCGGACCCCGTTGGACACCATATATTTT,CASSRTPLDTIYF
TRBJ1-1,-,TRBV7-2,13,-,TGTGCCAGCAGCTTAGGGGAAAATACTGAAGCTTTCTTT,CASSLGENTEAFF
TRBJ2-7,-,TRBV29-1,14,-,TGCAGCGTTGGTGCCACGACCCGCGGATACGAGCAGTACTTC,CSVGATTRGYEQYF
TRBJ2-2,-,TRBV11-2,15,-,TGTGCCAGCAGTCATGAAGCCAGGGAAGCCGGGGAGCTGTTTTTT,CASSHEAREAGELFF
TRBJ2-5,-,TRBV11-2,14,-,TGTGCCAGCAGCTTAGTTTCCAGCGCAGAGACCCAGTACTTC,CASSLVSSAETQYF
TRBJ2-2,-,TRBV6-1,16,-,TGTGCCAGCAGTGAACTAACAGGGCAAAACACCGGGGAGCTGTTTTTT,CASSELTGQNTGELFF
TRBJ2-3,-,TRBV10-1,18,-,TGCGCCAGCAGACAACTAGTATCCGAATGGGGTAATTCAGATACGCAGTATTTT,CASRQLVSEWGNSDTQYF
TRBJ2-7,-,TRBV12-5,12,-,TGTGCTAGTGGTTTGGGCCCCCTCGAGCAGTACTTC,CASGLGPLEQYF
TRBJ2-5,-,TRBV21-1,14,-,TGTGCCAGCAGCCTAGGGACAGGTGGAGAGACCCAGTACTTC,CASSLGTGGETQYF
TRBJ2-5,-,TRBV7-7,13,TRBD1,TGTGCTAGCAGCTATGACAGGGAAGAGACCCAGTACTTC,CASSYDREETQYF
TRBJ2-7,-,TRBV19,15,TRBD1,TGTGCCAGTAGTATACAGGGACAGGGGCAATACGAGCAGTACTTC,CASSIQGQGQYEQYF
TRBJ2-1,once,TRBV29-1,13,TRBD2,TGCAGCGTCAAAGCGGGGGGCAGCAATGAGCAGTTCTTC,CSVKAGGSNEQFF
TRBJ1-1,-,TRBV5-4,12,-,TGTGCCAGCAGCTTGATGAACACTGAAGCTTTCTTT,CASSLMNTEAFF
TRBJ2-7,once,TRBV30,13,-,TGTGCCTGGGCCCCAAGGAGGGAGCTCGAGCAGTACTTC,CAWAPRRELEQYF
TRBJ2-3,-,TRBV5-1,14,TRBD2,TGCGCCAGCAGCTTCCTGGGACTAAGGGATACGCAGTATTTT,CASSFLGLRDTQYF
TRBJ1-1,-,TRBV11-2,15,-,TGTGCCAGCAGCTTAACTGTCAGAGGAGACACTGAAGCTTTCTTT,CASSLTVRGDTEAFF
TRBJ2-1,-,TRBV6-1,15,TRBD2,TGTGCCAGCAAGGCGGGGGTCGACTCCTACAATGAGCAGTTCTTC,CASKAGVDSYNEQFF
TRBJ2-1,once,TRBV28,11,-,TGTGCCAGCAGCCCCTTCCAGGAGCAGTTCTTC,CASSPFQEQFF